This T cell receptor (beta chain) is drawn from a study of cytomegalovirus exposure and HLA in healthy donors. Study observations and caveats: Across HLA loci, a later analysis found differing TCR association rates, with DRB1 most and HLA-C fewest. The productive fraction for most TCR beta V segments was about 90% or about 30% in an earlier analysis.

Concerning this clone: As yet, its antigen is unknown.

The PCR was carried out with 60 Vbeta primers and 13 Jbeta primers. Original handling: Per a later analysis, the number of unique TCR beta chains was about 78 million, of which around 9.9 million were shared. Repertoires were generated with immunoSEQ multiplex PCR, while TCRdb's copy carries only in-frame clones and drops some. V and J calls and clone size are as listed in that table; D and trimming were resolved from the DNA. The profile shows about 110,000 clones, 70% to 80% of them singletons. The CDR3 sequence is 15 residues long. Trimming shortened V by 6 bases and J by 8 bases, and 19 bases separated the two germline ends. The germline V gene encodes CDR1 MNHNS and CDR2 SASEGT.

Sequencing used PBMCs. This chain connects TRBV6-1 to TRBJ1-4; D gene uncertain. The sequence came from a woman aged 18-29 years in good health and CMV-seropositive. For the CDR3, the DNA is TGTGCCAGCAGACCATACTATCGCGACGGGGAAAAACTGTTTTTT. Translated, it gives CASRPYYRDGEKLFF.